Given below is one TCR beta chain in context. This clonotype was seen a handful of times. The antigen it recognizes is unknown. No much larger clone is present one base from it, and per-base qualities are unavailable. These data originate in a study of T-cell memory formation after mild COVID-19 (dated by TCRdb to 2020 to 2022). Background on the whole study: Most TCR sequence clusters were specific to one of the two donors. In a couple of donors, T-cell clones that expanded and contracted after mild COVID-19 were tracked by sequencing TCRalpha and TCRbeta repertoires over time. The cohort comprised two young, previously healthy adult volunteers, one female and one male. The full study reports these points: The second-wave clones that peaked on day 37 were not confirmed to be SARS-CoV-2 specific. Clones contracting from day 15 to 85 had balanced CD4/CD8 phenotypes, while a second wave expanding from day 15 to 37 was biased towards CD4+. Contracting CD4+ clones turned up mainly in the CM and EM memory subsets, whereas EMRA was where CD8+ clones were enriched. The study covered only a couple of mild cases, and larger cohorts including severe cases with pre-infection samples were considered necessary. Some responding clones were detected in pre-infection memory, which suggested that pre-existing cross-reactive memory T cells had joined the SARS-CoV-2 response.

Ficoll-Paque density gradient centrifugation was the method used to isolate PBMCs. The listed sequencing device is Illumina NovaSeq 6000. TCRalpha and TCRbeta cDNA libraries were built by 5'RACE with constant-segment primers, adding sample barcodes and unique molecular identifiers. RNA was extracted from every sample with Trizol reagent. Library amplification was performed in two PCR steps, and a second sample barcode and Illumina TruSeq adapters were introduced in the second step. The libraries were sequenced on an Illumina NovaSeq using 2 x 150 bp paired-end reads. In the paper's pipeline: Demultiplexing of reads and collapsing into UMI-guided consensus sequences were performed with migec v1.2.7. Using mixcr v2.1.11, UMI consensuses were aligned to TRA and TRB V and J templates and then assembled into clonotypes. Clonotypes were classified as expanded or contracted when called significant by both edgeR and NoisET, with noise models trained on biological replicates. For edgeR calls, a false discovery rate-adjusted p below 0.01 and a log2 fold-change threshold of 1 were applied. As an exploratory analysis of dynamics, max-normalized trajectories of the 1000 most abundant clonotypes were examined with PCA combined with hierarchical clustering. Each responding clone was given a CD4 or CD8 phenotype based on the CD4+ and CD8+ repertoires, which had been sequenced separately. TCRdb's own reprocessing of the public reads used fastp at Q25 and MiXCR and kept productive beta chains. Each entry merges the rows of one CDR3 protein and shows their most common DNA and genes. None of the V and J calls come from the authors' own analysis; TCRdb made them. The sample includes hundreds of thousands of distinct CDR3 sequences, with over 25% observed a single time. About 13% of the sample is in the top ten clones.

This clonotype originated in an adult woman who had mild COVID-19 (a few samples of this study predate the infection). The sample titles of this study are shuffled in the database, so cell type and time point are left out; the donor was told from shared clones. Source material: PBMCs or a T cell subset sorted from them (not recorded which).

CDR3 loop: CASSFPRRGAKDEQYF. The nucleotide sequence is TGTGCCAGCAGCTTCCCTAGGAGGGGGGCCAAGGACGAGCAGTACTTC. The V gene is TRBV7-9 and the J gene is TRBJ2-7; the D call could be TRBD1 or TRBD2, with each sharing 6 bases. The CDR3 starts with the cysteine, ends with the phenylalanine, and has 16 residues. The read is trimmed to its CDR3 DNA, 48 bases read in frame from base 1. The germline V gene (reference sequence) specifies SEHNR as CDR1 and FQNEAQ as CDR2. V is reduced by 3 bases and J by 5 bases, leaving a spacing of 20 bases between them.